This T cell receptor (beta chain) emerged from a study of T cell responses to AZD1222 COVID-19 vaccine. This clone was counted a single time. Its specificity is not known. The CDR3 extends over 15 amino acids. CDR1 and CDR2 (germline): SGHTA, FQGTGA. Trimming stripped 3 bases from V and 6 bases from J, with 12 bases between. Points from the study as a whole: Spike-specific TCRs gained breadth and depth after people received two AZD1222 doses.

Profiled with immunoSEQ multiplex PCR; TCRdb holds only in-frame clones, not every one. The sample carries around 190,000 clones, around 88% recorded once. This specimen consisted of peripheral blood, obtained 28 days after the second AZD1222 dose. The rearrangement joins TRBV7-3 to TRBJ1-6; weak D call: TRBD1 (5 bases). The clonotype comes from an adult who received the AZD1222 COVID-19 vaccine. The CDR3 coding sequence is TGTGCCAGCAGCTTGGGGCCACCTCCTAATTCACCCCTCCACTTT. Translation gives CASSLGPPPNSPLHF.